These 24 T cell receptor beta chains came from one sample sequenced in a study of OX40 agonist ivuxolimab in advanced cancers. Some clones are missing from TCRdb's copy, which holds only in-frame ones; the method was immunoSEQ multiplex PCR. The sample holds tens of thousands of clones, 82% seen once. The sequenced sample was CD4+ or CD8+ T cells sorted from blood, obtained in a trial of the OX40 agonist ivuxolimab. These receptors were taken from an adult with an advanced solid tumor such as melanoma, head and neck, liver or kidney cancer.

This clone came up a few times. This chain joins TRBV4-2 and TRBJ1-5, with TRBD1 matching over 9 bases. Germline V lookup: CDR1 LGHNA, CDR2 YNFKEQ. J was trimmed by 2 bases and V by 4 bases; bases with no gene match: 3. This CDR3 is 15 amino acids long. CDR3 coding DNA: TGTGCCAGCAGCCCCGGGGACAGGGGCAATCAGCCCCAGCATTTT. This encodes CASSPGDRGNQPQHF.

This clone was found a few times. This chain uses TRBV9 with TRBJ2-2, with 9 bases identical to TRBD2. J gave up 2 bases and V 2 bases, and 7 bases lay outside the gene matches. The length of the CDR3 is 17 residues. Looked up from germline, CDR1 is SGDLS and CDR2 is YYNGEE. The CDR3 spells CASSVQREDVNTGELFF. The CDR3 DNA reads TGTGCCAGCAGCGTCCAGCGGGAGGACGTAAACACCGGGGAGCTGTTTTTT. Variable domain in full (rest from reference TRBV9 and TRBJ2-2): DSGVTQTPKHLITATGQRVTLRCSPRSGDLSVYWYQQSLDQGLQFLIQYYNGEERAKGNILERFSAQQFPDLHSELNLSSLELGDSALYFCASSVQREDVNTGELFFGEGSRLTVL.

The chain is built from TRBV7-9 and TRBJ2-1; D possibly corresponds to TRBD2 (5 bases). CDR1 is SEHNR, CDR2 FQNEAQ, per germline (reference sequence). Trimming removed 5 bases from V and 2 bases from J, with 13 bases in between. The CDR3 is made up of 15 amino acids. The CDR3 DNA is TGTGCCAGCAGCCCGTCGGGGTTTCCCTACAATGAGCAGTTCTTC. This codes for CASSPSGFPYNEQFF.

V and J are TRBV11-2 and TRBJ2-1; TRBD2 matches 13 bases. Losses at the gene ends were 5 bases for V and 5 bases for J; bases not matched to a gene: 3. Germline V CDR1 and CDR2: SGHAT, FQNNGV. This CDR3 is built from 15 residues. The CDR3 loop is CASSRLAGGHNEQFF. DNA of the CDR3: TGTGCCAGCAGCCGACTAGCGGGAGGACACAATGAGCAGTTCTTC.

V is TRBV7-2 and J is TRBJ2-1; 7 bases fit TRBD1. The V segment lost 5 bases and the J segment 7 bases; nucleotides outside the gene matches: 11. The CDR3 is 15 amino acids. The germline V gene has CDR1 SGHTA and CDR2 FQGNSA. CDR3 bases: TGTGCCAGCAGCGACAGGGCCCTGTCGCCGAATGAGCAGTTCTTC. The encoded protein is CASSDRALSPNEQFF.

This rearrangement joins TRBV2 to TRBJ2-4, with D possibly being TRBD1 (6 bases). Germline-derived CDR1 and CDR2 are SNHLY and FYNNEI. The CDR3 runs 16 residues. Trimming cost V 6 bases and J 0 bases, with 15 bases left between them. CDR3 sequence reads: CASRPTGMLAKNIQYF. In nucleotides, the CDR3 is TGTGCCAGCAGGCCAACAGGGATGCTAGCCAAAAACATTCAGTACTTC.

The chain uses TRBV19 and TRBJ2-5; 12 positions agree with TRBD2. There are 17 residues in the CDR3. The ends lost 6 bases at V and 2 bases at J; junction bases unmatched: 10. The germline CDR1 and CDR2 sequences are LNHDA and SQIVND (reference sequence). CDR3 amino acids: CASSLLAGGPWQETQYF. Here the CDR3 DNA reads TGTGCCAGTAGCCTTCTAGCGGGAGGGCCATGGCAAGAGACCCAGTACTTC. Supplemented by reference TRBV19 and TRBJ2-5, the full variable domain reads DGGITQSPKYLFRKEGQNVTLSCEQNLNHDAMYWYRQDPGQGLRLIYYSQIVNDFQKGDIAEGYSVSREKKESFPLTVTSAQKNPTAFYLCASSLLAGGPWQETQYFGPGTRLLVL.

By sample share, this clone is medium-sized. The V and J genes are TRBV11-2 and TRBJ1-3; D is possibly TRBD1 (5 bases). The germline V gene has CDR1 SGHAT and CDR2 FQNNGV. Trimming cost V 5 bases and J 1 base, with 18 bases left between them. This CDR3 spans 17 amino acids. CDR3 residues: CASSRQGGGSSGNTIYF. CDR3 DNA sequence: TGTGCCAGCAGCCGTCAAGGCGGGGGATCATCTGGAAACACCATATATTTT. The variable domain in full, completed from reference TRBV11-2 and TRBJ1-3, reads EAGVAQSPRYKIIEKRQSVAFWCNPISGHATLYWYQQILGQGPKLLIQFQNNGVVDDSQLPKDRFSAERLKGVDSTLKIQPAKLEDSAVYLCASSRQGGGSSGNTIYFGEGSWLTVV.

The chain has TRBV23-1 and TRBJ1-5; D might be TRBD1 (6 bases). TRBV23-1 is sorted into the ORF group, with uncertain function. Trimming removed 6 bases from V and 2 bases from J, with 20 bases in between. The CDR3 sequence is 17 residues long. The CDR3 region is CASSPSFGRGCNQPQHF. CDR3 nucleotides: TGCGCCAGCAGCCCTTCTTTCGGGAGGGGGTGCAATCAGCCCCAGCATTTT.

V usage is TRBV10-2 and J usage is TRBJ2-1; no reliable D call. The germline V gene has CDR1 WSHSY and CDR2 SAAADI. This CDR3 comprises 14 residues. Trimming removed 2 bases at V and 0 bases at J, with 5 bases between. The CDR3 reads CASSEVSSYNEQFF. The CDR3 DNA reads TGCGCCAGCAGTGAGGTTTCCTCCTACAATGAGCAGTTCTTC.

V gene TRBV18 combines with J gene TRBJ2-7; D is ambiguous. This CDR3 contains 15 residues. Germline V gene sequence: CDR1 KGHSH, CDR2 LQKENI. The V gene lost 0 bases and the J gene lost 3 bases, with 12 bases spanning the gap. CDR3 DNA: TGTGCCAGCTCACCACCAACTGGCCGTTACTACGAGCAGTACTTC. Translated, it gives CASSPPTGRYYEQYF.

This chain links TRBV10-3 with TRBJ2-1, with 9 nucleotides matching TRBD2. Germline V lookup: CDR1 ENHRY, CDR2 SYGVKD. V shed 0 bases, J shed 8 bases, and the junction held 8 bases outside the gene matches. The CDR3 runs 16 residues. The CDR3: CAISESGAGGSDEQFF. DNA of the CDR3: TGTGCCATCAGTGAGTCGGGAGCGGGAGGTAGCGATGAGCAGTTCTTC.

There are a few counts of this clone. The chain links TRBV7-2 to TRBJ2-3; 7 nucleotides align to TRBD2. The CDR3 has 16 residues. Trimming removed 5 bases from V and 3 bases from J; junction bases left unmatched: 11. CDR1 and CDR2 from the germline V gene are SGHTA and FQGNSA. The CDR3 loop is CASSAYRDYQTDTQYF. The CDR3 nucleotides read TGTGCCAGCAGCGCATACCGGGACTACCAGACAGATACGCAGTATTTT.

The chain links TRBV6-4 to TRBJ1-2; the D gene is possibly TRBD1 (6 bases). Germline CDR1 and CDR2: MRHNA and SNTAGT. The CDR3 covers 15 residues. V lost 6 bases, J lost 4 bases, and 18 bases lay in between. This CDR3 reads CASSQTGGGFYGYTF. In DNA form, the CDR3 reads TGTGCCAGCAGCCAGACAGGAGGGGGATTCTATGGCTACACCTTC.

The V call is TRBV7-6, the J call TRBJ2-7, with 8 bases aligning to TRBD2. The ends lost 5 bases at V and 1 base at J; junction bases unmatched: 10. The CDR3 runs to 16 residues. In germline, CDR1 is SGHVS, CDR2 FNYEAQ. The CDR3 coding sequence is TGTGCCAGCAGCAGATCAAGCGGGAGTACTTCCTACGAGCAGTACTTC. This translates into CASSRSSGSTSYEQYF. Using reference TRBV7-6 and TRBJ2-7 for the parts outside the CDR3, the full variable domain is GAGVSQSPRYKVTKRGQDVALRCDPISGHVSLYWYRQALGQGPEFLTYFNYEAQQDKSGLPNDRFSAERPEGSISTLTIQRTEQRDSAMYRCASSRSSGSTSYEQYFGPGTRLTVT.

This clone was observed a single time. The V gene is TRBV6-5, the J gene TRBJ1-2; unclear D gene. Trimming took off 3 bases at V and 2 bases at J, with 7 bases between the two ends. The CDR3 totals 13 residues. Per germline, CDR1 MNHEY and CDR2 SVGAGI. The CDR3 DNA reads as TGTGCCAGCAGTTATGGAAGAAACTATGGCTACACCTTC. Translated: CASSYGRNYGYTF.

J is TRBJ1-1 and V is TRBV30; D unresolved. V lost 3 bases and J lost 7, with 15 bases in between. CDR3 length: 13 amino acids. In germline, CDR1 is GTSNPN, CDR2 SVGIG (reference sequence). The CDR3 DNA is TGTGCCTGGAGGACGATCAGGAGGTTTGAAGCTTTCTTT. It codes for CAWRTIRRFEAFF. Supplemented by reference TRBV30 and TRBJ1-1, the full variable domain reads SQTIHQWPATLVQPVGSPLSLECTVEGTSNPNLYWYRQAAGRGLQLLFYSVGIGQISSEVPQNLSASRPQDRQFILSSKKLLLSDSGFYLCAWRTIRRFEAFFGQGTRLTVV.

Comment on this clone: This sample includes further DNA sequences coding for the same CDR3. V gene TRBV5-1 combines with J gene TRBJ2-2; 9 positions agree with TRBD2. The CDR3 sequence is 16 residues long. Unmatched junction bases numbered 5, after V lost 0 bases and J lost 5 bases. CDR1 is SGHRS, CDR2 YFSETQ, per germline. As DNA, the CDR3 is TGCGCCAGCAGCTTGGAGTGGCTAGCGGGGACCGGGGAGCTGTTTTTT. It encodes CASSLEWLAGTGELFF.

The V and J genes are TRBV5-1 and TRBJ2-2; unclear D gene. Germline CDR1 and CDR2: SGHRS and YFSETQ. Trimming took off 9 bases at V and 1 base at J, with 16 bases between the two ends. The CDR3 runs 15 residues. CDR3 in DNA: TGCGCCACCGCGGAAGGAATTCTGAACACCGGGGAGCTGTTTTTT. Encoded protein: CATAEGILNTGELFF.

As for this clone: Distinct nucleotide sequences in the sample also encode this CDR3. The chain employs TRBV28 and TRBJ2-7, with TRBD2 matching over 8 bases. J lost 2 bases, V lost 3 bases, and 9 bases had no gene match. The CDR3 is 16 residues long. Germline CDR1 reads MDHEN; CDR2 reads SYDVKM. The CDR3 DNA reads TGTGCCAGCAGTTTTCATCTAGCGGGTTTAACCTACGAGCAGTACTTC. It specifies CASSFHLAGLTYEQYF. Drawing the rest from reference TRBV28 and TRBJ2-7, the complete variable domain is DVKVTQSSRYLVKRTGEKVFLECVQDMDHENMFWYRQDPGLGLRLIYFSYDVKMKEKGDIPEGYSVSREKKERFSLILESASTNQTSMYLCASSFHLAGLTYEQYFGPGTRLTVT.

A word on this clone: Different DNA sequences within this sample yield the same CDR3. The J gene is TRBJ1-3, the V gene TRBV5-4; D uncertain. The CDR3 has 15 amino acids. Germline CDR1 and CDR2: SGHNT and YYREEE (reference sequence). Trimming took 0 bases from V and 7 from J, leaving 14 bases between them. DNA of the CDR3: TGTGCCAGCAGCTTGGTGGGCGATCGAGGGAACACCATATATTTT. It codes for CASSLVGDRGNTIYF. Using reference TRBV5-4 and TRBJ1-3 for the parts outside the CDR3, the full variable domain is ETGVTQSPTHLIKTRGQQVTLRCSSQSGHNTVSWYQQALGQGPQFIFQYYREEENGRGNFPPRFSGLQFPNYSSELNVNALELDDSALYLCASSLVGDRGNTIYFGEGSWLTVV.

The chain uses TRBV27 and TRBJ1-1; D might be TRBD1 (5 bases). V gave up 2 bases and J gave up 2 bases, with 9 bases separating them. CDR3 length: 14 residues. CDR1 is MNHEY, CDR2 SMNVEV, per germline (reference sequence). The CDR3 DNA reads as TGTGCCAGCAGTTTAGGAGGGACCAACACTGAAGCTTTCTTT. Protein: CASSLGGTNTEAFF.

The gene calls are TRBV7-6 and TRBJ2-5, with D perhaps matching TRBD1 (5 bases). This CDR3 is built from 12 residues. Germline V gene data show CDR1 as SGHVS and CDR2 as FNYEAQ. Trimming pared 5 bases from V and 7 bases from J, leaving 11 bases between. The CDR3 DNA sequence: TGTGCCAGCAGCCCTGAAGGGGTGACCCAGTACTTC. Its translation is CASSPEGVTQYF.

This chain links TRBV19 with TRBJ1-2; D gene uncertain. Deletions cut 6 bases from V and 4 bases from J, with 3 bases between. Germline lookup yields CDR1 LNHDA and CDR2 SQIVND (reference sequence). This CDR3 region has 10 residues. DNA of the CDR3: TGTGCCAGTAGACTCTATGGCTACACCTTC. This encodes CASRLYGYTF.